This T cell receptor beta chain was retrieved from a study of shared clonotypes between healthy human individuals. The study's findings and limits: Non-shared clonotypes displayed generation probabilities falling below those of clonotypes present in all four donors. Memory subsets generally showed lower estimated richness than naive subsets.

Note on this clone: Its target is unknown.

CDR1 and CDR2 (germline): SQVTM, ANQGSEA. The CDR3 length is 16 residues. J lost 2 bases, V lost 4 bases, and 6 bases had no gene match. Repertoires were generated with immunoSEQ multiplex PCR, while TCRdb's copy carries only in-frame clones and drops some. The sample records 1.6 million or so clones, approximately 98.5% being singletons. J is TRBJ2-7 and V is TRBV29-1, with 15 bases fitting TRBD2. The sequenced sample was naive CD4+ T cells sorted from blood. Subset specified: CD45RA+ positively selected. The receptor comes from a man aged 25 to 45 in good health. This CDR3 reads CSVVAGLAGGPYEQYF. In nucleotides, the CDR3 is TGCAGCGTTGTAGCCGGACTAGCGGGAGGGCCCTACGAGCAGTACTTC.